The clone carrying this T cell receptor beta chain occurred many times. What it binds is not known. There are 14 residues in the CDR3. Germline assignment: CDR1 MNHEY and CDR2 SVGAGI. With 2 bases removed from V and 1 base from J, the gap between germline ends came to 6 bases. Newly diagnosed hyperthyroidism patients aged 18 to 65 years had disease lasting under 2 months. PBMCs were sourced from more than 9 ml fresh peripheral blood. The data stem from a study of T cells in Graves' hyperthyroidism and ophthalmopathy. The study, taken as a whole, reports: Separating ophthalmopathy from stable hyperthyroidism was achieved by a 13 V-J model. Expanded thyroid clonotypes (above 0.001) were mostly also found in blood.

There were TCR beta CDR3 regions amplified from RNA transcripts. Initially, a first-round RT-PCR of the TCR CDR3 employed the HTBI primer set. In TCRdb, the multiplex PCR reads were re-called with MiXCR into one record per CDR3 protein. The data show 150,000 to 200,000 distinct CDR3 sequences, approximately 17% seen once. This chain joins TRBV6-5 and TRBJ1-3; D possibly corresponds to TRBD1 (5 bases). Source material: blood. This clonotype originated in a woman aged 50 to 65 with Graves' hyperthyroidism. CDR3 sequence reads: CASSYGGSGNTIYF. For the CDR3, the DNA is TGTGCCAGCAGTTACGGGGGATCTGGAAACACCATATATTTT.